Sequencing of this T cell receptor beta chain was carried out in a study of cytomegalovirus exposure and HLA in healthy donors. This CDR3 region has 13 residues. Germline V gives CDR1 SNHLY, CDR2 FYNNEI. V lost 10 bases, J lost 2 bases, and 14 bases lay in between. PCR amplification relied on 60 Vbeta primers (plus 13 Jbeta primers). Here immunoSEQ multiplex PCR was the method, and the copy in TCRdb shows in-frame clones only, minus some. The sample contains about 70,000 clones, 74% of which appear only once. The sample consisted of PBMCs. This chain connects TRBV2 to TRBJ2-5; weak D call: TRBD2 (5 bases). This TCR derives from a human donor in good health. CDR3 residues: CANASGIQETQYF. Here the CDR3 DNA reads TGTGCCAACGCGTCGGGGATTCAAGAGACCCAGTACTTC.